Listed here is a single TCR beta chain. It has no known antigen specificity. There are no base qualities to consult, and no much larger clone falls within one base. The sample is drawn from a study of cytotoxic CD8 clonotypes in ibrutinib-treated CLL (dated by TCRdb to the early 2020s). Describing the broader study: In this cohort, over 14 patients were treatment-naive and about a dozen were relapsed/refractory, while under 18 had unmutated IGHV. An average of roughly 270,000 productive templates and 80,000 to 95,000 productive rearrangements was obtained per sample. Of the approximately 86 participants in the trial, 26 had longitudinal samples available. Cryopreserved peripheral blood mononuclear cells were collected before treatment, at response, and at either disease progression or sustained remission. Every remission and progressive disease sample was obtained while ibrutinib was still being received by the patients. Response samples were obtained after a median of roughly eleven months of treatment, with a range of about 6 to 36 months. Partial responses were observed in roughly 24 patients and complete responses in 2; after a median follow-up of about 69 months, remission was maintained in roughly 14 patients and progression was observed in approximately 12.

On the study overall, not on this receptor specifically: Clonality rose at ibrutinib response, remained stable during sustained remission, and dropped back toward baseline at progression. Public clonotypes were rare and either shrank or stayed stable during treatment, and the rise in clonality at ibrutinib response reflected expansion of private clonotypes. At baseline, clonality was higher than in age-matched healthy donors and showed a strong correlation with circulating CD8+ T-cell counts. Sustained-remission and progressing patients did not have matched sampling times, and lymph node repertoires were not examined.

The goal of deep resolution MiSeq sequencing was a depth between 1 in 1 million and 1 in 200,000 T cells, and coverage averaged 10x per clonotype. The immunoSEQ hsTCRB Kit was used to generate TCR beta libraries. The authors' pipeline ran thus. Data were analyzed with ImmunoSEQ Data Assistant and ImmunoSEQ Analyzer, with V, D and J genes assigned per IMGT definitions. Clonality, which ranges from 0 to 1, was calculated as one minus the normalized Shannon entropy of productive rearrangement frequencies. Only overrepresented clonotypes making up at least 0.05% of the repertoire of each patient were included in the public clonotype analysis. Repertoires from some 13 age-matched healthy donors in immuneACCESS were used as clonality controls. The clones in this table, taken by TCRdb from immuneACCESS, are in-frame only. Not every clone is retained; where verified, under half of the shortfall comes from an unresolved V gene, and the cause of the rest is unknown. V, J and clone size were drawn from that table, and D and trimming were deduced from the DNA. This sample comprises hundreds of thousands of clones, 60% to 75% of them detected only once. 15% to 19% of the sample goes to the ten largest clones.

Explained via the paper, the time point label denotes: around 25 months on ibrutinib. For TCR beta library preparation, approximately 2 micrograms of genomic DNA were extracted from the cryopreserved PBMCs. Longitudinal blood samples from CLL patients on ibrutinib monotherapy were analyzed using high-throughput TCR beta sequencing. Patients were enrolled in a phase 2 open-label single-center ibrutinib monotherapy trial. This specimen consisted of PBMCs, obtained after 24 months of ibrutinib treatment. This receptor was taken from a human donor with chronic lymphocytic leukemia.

The CDR3 region reads CASSPDSRETQYF. The DNA sequence follows: TGCGCCAGCAGTCCGGACAGCAGAGAGACCCAGTACTTC. The receptor chain draws on TRBV4-1 and TRBJ2-5; 6 matching bases give a weak D call of TRBD1. The CDR3 starts with the cysteine, ends with the phenylalanine, and has 13 residues. Only CDR3 DNA remains: 39 bases, in frame from the first base. Deletion took 6 bases off V and 4 bases off J, with a span of 12 bases between the germline ends. CDR1 MGHRA and CDR2 YSYEKL are derived from the germline V gene.